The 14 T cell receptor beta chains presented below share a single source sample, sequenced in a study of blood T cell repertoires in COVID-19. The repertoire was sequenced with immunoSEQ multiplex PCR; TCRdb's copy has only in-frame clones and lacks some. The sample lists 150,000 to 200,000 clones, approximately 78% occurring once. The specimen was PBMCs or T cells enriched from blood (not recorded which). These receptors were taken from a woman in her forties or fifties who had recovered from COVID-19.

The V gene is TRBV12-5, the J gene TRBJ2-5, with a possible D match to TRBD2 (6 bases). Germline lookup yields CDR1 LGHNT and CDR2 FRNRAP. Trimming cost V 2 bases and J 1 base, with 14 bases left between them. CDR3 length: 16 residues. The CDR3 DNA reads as TGTGCTAGTGGTTTGCACATCGGGGGTTCCCAAGAGACCCAGTACTTC. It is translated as CASGLHIGGSQETQYF. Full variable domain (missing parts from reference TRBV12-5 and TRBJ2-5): DARVTQTPRHKVTEMGQEVTMRCQPILGHNTVFWYRQTMMQGLELLAYFRNRAPLDDSGMPKDRFSAEMPDATLATLKIQPSEPRDSAVYFCASGLHIGGSQETQYFGPGTRLLVL.

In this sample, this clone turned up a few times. CDR3 in amino acids: CAWRTGLETQYF. CDR3 DNA sequence: TGTGCCTGGAGAACAGGGCTAGAGACCCAGTACTTC. The chain links TRBV30 to TRBJ2-5, with D possibly TRBD1 on 6 matching bases. The V gene lost 3 bases and the J gene lost 4 bases, with 9 bases spanning the gap. In germline, CDR1 is GTSNPN, CDR2 SVGIG (reference sequence). CDR3 length: 12 amino acids.

CDR3 DNA sequence: TGTGCCAGCAGCCAGGGGGGTTCAGGGGGCGGTTACAATGAGCAGTTCTTC. Its protein product is CASSQGGSGGGYNEQFF. The chain carries TRBV7-8 and TRBJ2-1; TRBD1 aligns across 8 bases. The germline CDR1 and CDR2 sequences are SGHVS and FQNEAQ. The V segment lost 5 bases and the J segment 4 bases; nucleotides outside the gene matches: 13. The CDR3 length is 17 residues. The complete variable domain, with remaining parts taken from reference TRBV7-8 and TRBJ2-1, reads GAGVSQSPRYKVAKRGQDVALRCDPISGHVSLFWYQQALGQGPEFLTYFQNEAQLDKSGLPSDRFFAERPEGSVSTLKIQRTQQEDSAVYLCASSQGGSGGGYNEQFFGPGTRLTVL.

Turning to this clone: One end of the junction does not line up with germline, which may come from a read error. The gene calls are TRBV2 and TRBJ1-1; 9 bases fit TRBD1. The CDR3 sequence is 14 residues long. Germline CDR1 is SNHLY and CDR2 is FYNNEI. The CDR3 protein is CASGQGILNTEAFF. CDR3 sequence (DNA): TGTGCCAGCGGACAGGGGATCTTGAATACTGAAGCTTTCTTT.

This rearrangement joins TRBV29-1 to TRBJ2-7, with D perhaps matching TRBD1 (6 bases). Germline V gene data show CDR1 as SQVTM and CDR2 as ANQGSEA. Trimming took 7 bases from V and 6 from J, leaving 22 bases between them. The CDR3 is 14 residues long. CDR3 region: CSAAGTQGISEQYF. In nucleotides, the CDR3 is TGCAGCGCCGCCGGGACCCAGGGGATTTCCGAGCAGTACTTC.

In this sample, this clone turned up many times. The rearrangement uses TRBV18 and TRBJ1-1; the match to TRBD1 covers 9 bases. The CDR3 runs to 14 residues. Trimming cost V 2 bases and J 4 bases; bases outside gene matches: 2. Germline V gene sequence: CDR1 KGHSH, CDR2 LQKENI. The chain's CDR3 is CASSPAGQGTEAFF. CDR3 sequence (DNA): TGTGCCAGCTCACCAGCGGGACAGGGCACTGAAGCTTTCTTT. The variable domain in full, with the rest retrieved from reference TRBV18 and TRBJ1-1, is NAGVMQNPRHLVRRRGQEARLRCSPMKGHSHVYWYRQLPEEGLKFMVYLQKENIIDESGMPKERFSAEFPKEGPSILRIQQVVRGDSAAYFCASSPAGQGTEAFFGQGTRLTVV.

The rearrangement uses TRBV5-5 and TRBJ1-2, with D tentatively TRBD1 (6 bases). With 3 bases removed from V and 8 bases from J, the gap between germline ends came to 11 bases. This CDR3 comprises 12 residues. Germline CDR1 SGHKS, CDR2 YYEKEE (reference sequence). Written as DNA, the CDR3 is TGTGCCAGCAGCTGGGGGCCCCGGGGCTACACCTTC. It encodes CASSWGPRGYTF.

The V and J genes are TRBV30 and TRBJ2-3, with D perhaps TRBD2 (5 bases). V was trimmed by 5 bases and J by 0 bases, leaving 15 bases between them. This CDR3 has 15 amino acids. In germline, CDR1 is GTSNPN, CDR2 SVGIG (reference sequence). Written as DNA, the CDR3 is TGTGCCTGGGGACGTTTAGCGACTAGCACAGATACGCAGTATTTT. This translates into CAWGRLATSTDTQYF.

CDR3 DNA sequence: TGTGCCAGCAGCTTAGGACGGGGAATAAGTTCACCCCTCCACTTT. Amino acid sequence: CASSLGRGISSPLHF. The chain uses TRBV7-6 and TRBJ1-6; no reliable D call. The CDR3 loop spans 15 amino acids. V was pared by 1 base and J by 9 bases, with 13 bases between. From germline, CDR1 is SGHVS and CDR2 FNYEAQ.

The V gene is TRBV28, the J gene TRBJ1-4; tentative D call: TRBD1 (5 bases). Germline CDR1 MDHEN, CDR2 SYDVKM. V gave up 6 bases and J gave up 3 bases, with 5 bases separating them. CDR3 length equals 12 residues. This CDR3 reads CASRTANEKLFF. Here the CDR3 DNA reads TGTGCCAGCAGGACAGCTAATGAAAAACTGTTTTTT.

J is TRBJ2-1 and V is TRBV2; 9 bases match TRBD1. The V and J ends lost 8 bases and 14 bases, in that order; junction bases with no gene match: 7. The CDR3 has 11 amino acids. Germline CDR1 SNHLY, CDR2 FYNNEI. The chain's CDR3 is CASRTGQGKFF. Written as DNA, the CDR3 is TGTGCCAGCCGGACCGGACAGGGGAAGTTCTTC.

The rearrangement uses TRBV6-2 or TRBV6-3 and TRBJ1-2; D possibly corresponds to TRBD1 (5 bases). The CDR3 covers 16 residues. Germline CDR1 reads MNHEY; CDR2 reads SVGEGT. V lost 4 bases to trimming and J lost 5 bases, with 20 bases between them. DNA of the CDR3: TGTGCCAGCAGTTCCGGAGGGACTGAACATGGGTATGGCTACACCTTC. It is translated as CASSSGGTEHGYGYTF.

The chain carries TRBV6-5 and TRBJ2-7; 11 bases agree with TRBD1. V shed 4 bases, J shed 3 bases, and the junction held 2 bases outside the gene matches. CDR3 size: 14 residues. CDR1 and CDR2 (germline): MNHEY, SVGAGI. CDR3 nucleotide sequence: TGTGCCAGCAGTTTGGGACAGGGGGGCTACGAGCAGTACTTC. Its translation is CASSLGQGGYEQYF.

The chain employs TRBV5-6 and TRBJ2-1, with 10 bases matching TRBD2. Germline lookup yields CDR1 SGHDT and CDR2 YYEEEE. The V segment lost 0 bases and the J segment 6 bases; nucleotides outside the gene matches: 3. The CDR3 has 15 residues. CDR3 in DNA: TGTGCCAGCAGCTTGGAGCTAGCGGGAGCCAATGAGCAGTTCTTC. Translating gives CASSLELAGANEQFF.